This TCR beta chain was obtained from a study of T cell responses to AZD1222 COVID-19 vaccine. General study findings and limits: Increases in Spike-specific TCR breadth and depth were seen after two AZD1222 doses. Repertoire sampling happened only post peak T cell response. It was only five to seven AZD1222 recipients who were seropositive at baseline.

The table came from immunoSEQ multiplex PCR; TCRdb's copy has only in-frame clones and leaves some out. Among about 100,000 clones listed, about 90% were seen once. Notes on this clone: Its antigen is unidentified.

This CDR3 is built from 16 residues. The germline CDR1 and CDR2 sequences are SQVTM and ANQGSEA. Unmatched junction bases numbered 13, after V lost 5 bases and J lost 3 bases. Material: peripheral blood, obtained 28 days after the second AZD1222 dose. This TCR came from an adult who received the AZD1222 COVID-19 vaccine. The chain carries TRBV29-1 and TRBJ2-3, with 8 positions matching TRBD2. CDR3 nucleotides: TGCAGCGTTCTATCCCCTGGAGCGGGAGTAACAGATACGCAGTATTTT. Translating it yields CSVLSPGAGVTDTQYF.